This is a list of T cell receptor beta chains from one sample in a study of TIL therapy for anti-PD-1-resistant metastatic lung cancer. Here immunoSEQ multiplex PCR was the method, and the copy in TCRdb shows in-frame clones only, minus some. Of 45,000 to 75,000 clones detected, roughly 66% appear once; the ten largest clones hold less than 8%. Sequenced here: blood, sampled at baseline. These receptors all come from a person between 30 and 80 years old with non-small cell lung cancer. Each CDR3 is given with its conserved first and last residue. The order of the fields is J gene, V gene, clone size, D gene, CDR3 DNA, CDR3 protein. A D gene is named only where the DNA matches it firmly. Size is omitted from some rows. Given values are once, few, many or a class for expanded clones.

J: TRBJ2-1; V: TRBV6-6; size: .; D: TRBD2; DNA: TGTGCCAGCAGTTCGGGCGGGAGGGGCAATGAGCAGTTCTTC; CDR3: CASSSGGRGNEQFF
J: TRBJ2-7; V: TRBV19; size: .; D: TRBD1; DNA: TGTGCCAGTATGCCGAGGACAGGGGGCAGCGAGCAGTACTTC; CDR3: CASMPRTGGSEQYF
J: TRBJ1-3; V: TRBV7-7; size: .; D: TRBD1; DNA: TGTGCTAGCAGCAAGGGACAGGGGGCTTTTCCCGGAAACACCATATATTTT; CDR3: CASSKGQGAFPGNTIYF
J: TRBJ1-5; V: TRBV7-2; size: .; D: .; DNA: TGTGCCAGCAGCTTAGTCAGGGGTCAGCCCCAGCATTTT; CDR3: CASSLVRGQPQHF
J: TRBJ2-7; V: TRBV12-5; size: .; D: TRBD2; DNA: TGTGCTAGTGGTTTTCGTAGCGGGAGCTCCTACGAGCAGTACTTC; CDR3: CASGFRSGSSYEQYF
J: TRBJ1-4; V: TRBV5-1; size: .; D: .; DNA: TGCGCCAGCAGCTCAACTCCGGGACTTTCAACTAATGAAAAACTGTTTTTT; CDR3: CASSSTPGLSTNEKLFF
J: TRBJ2-5; V: TRBV7-9; size: .; D: .; DNA: TGTGCCAGCAGCTTATCCCTCTCGGGAGCAGAGACCCAGTACTTC; CDR3: CASSLSLSGAETQYF
J: TRBJ2-2; V: TRBV5-1; size: .; D: .; DNA: TGCGCCAGCAGCTTGGCCGGGGTGGACACCGGGGAGCTGTTTTTT; CDR3: CASSLAGVDTGELFF
J: TRBJ2-3; V: TRBV7-2; size: .; D: TRBD1; DNA: TGTGCCAGCAGCCAAGGACAGGGAAGCACAGATACGCAGTATTTT; CDR3: CASSQGQGSTDTQYF
J: TRBJ2-3; V: TRBV5-1; size: .; D: .; DNA: TGCGCCAGCAGCTTAGTGGGTCGGAGTACAGATACGCAGTATTTT; CDR3: CASSLVGRSTDTQYF
J: TRBJ2-3; V: TRBV30; size: .; D: TRBD2; DNA: TGTGCCTGGAGACTAGCGGGCACAGATACGCAGTATTTT; CDR3: CAWRLAGTDTQYF
J: TRBJ1-2; V: TRBV19; size: .; D: TRBD1; DNA: TGTGCCAGTAGTATTCCCGGGACAGGGTATGGCTACACCTTC; CDR3: CASSIPGTGYGYTF
J: TRBJ2-7; V: TRBV2; size: .; D: .; DNA: TGTGCCAGCAGTTCCTACGAGCAGTACTTC; CDR3: CASSSYEQYF
J: TRBJ1-6; V: TRBV19; size: .; D: .; DNA: TGTGCCAGTAGTTTATCCCGACAGGCCCCCAATTCACCCCTCCACTTT; CDR3: CASSLSRQAPNSPLHF
J: TRBJ1-2; V: TRBV7-8; size: medium-sized; D: TRBD1; DNA: TGTGCCAGCAGCTTAATGGGGACAGGCTATGGCTACACCTTC; CDR3: CASSLMGTGYGYTF
J: TRBJ2-4; V: TRBV6-4; size: .; D: .; DNA: TGTGCCAGCAGTGACCGGGTTAGGTTGGGGAACATTCAGTACTTC; CDR3: CASSDRVRLGNIQYF
J: TRBJ1-6; V: TRBV5-1; size: .; D: .; DNA: TGCGCCAGCAGCTTGGCGGTCAGGGAGGCTTCACCCCTCCACTTT; CDR3: CASSLAVREASPLHF
J: TRBJ2-7; V: TRBV12-5; size: .; D: TRBD2; DNA: TGTGCTAGTGGTCCCCGGACTAGCGGGAGGCCAAACCGTCTATACGAGCAGTACTTC; CDR3: CASGPRTSGRPNRLYEQYF
J: TRBJ1-1; V: TRBV5-1; size: .; D: TRBD1; DNA: TGCGCCAGCAGCGCCGGACAGGGATGGGAAGCTTTCTTT; CDR3: CASSAGQGWEAFF
J: TRBJ1-1; V: TRBV5-1; size: .; D: .; DNA: TGCGCCAGCAGCCAGGTAATGAACACTGAAGCTTTCTTT; CDR3: CASSQVMNTEAFF
J: TRBJ2-3; V: TRBV2; size: many; D: TRBD2; DNA: TGTGCCAGCAGTGAAAGGACTAGCGGGAGGGTCGGCACAGATACGCAGTATTTT; CDR3: CASSERTSGRVGTDTQYF
J: TRBJ1-5; V: TRBV30; size: .; D: .; DNA: TGTGCCTCTGGCACGGGTATTGGCAATCAGCCCCAGCATTTT; CDR3: CASGTGIGNQPQHF
J: TRBJ1-3; V: TRBV27; size: many; D: .; DNA: TGTGCCAGCAGCCCGGACGGAAACTCTGGAAACACCATATATTTT; CDR3: CASSPDGNSGNTIYF
J: TRBJ2-7; V: TRBV19; size: once; D: TRBD1; DNA: TGTGCCAGTAGAGCCCGATCGACAGGGTACTACGAGCAGTACTTC; CDR3: CASRARSTGYYEQYF
J: TRBJ2-7; V: TRBV9; size: .; D: TRBD2; DNA: TGTGCCAGCAGCTTCGAGGAGGGTAGCGGGGATGAAAGCTCCTACGAGCAGTACTTC; CDR3: CASSFEEGSGDESSYEQYF
J: TRBJ2-4; V: TRBV11-2; size: .; D: TRBD1; DNA: TGTGCCAGCAGCTTCCGGGACAGGGTAGGAAACATTCAGTACTTC; CDR3: CASSFRDRVGNIQYF
J: TRBJ1-2; V: TRBV6-6; size: .; D: TRBD1; DNA: TGTGCCACGACCGGGACAGGGTATAACTATGGCTACACCTTC; CDR3: CATTGTGYNYGYTF
J: TRBJ1-4; V: TRBV11-3; size: once; D: .; DNA: TGTGCCAGCAGCTTAGATCTTGGAGGGGCTAATGAAAAACTGTTTTTT; CDR3: CASSLDLGGANEKLFF
J: TRBJ1-2; V: TRBV4-1; size: .; D: .; DNA: TGCGCCAGCAGCCAGATCCCGGGGGGCCGTGGCTACACCTTC; CDR3: CASSQIPGGRGYTF
J: TRBJ1-1; V: TRBV19; size: few; D: .; DNA: TGTGCCAGTCAAACCTGGGGCAGATTGAACACTGAAGCTTTCTTT; CDR3: CASQTWGRLNTEAFF
J: TRBJ1-5; V: TRBV7-2; size: .; D: TRBD1; DNA: TGTGCCAGCAGCCTCGGACAGGCCCAGCCCCAGCATTTT; CDR3: CASSLGQAQPQHF
J: TRBJ2-3; V: TRBV6-5; size: once; D: TRBD2; DNA: TGTGCCAGTAGGAGTGGGGGGAGGGTAGATACGCAGTATTTT; CDR3: CASRSGGRVDTQYF
J: TRBJ1-1; V: TRBV6-6; size: .; D: .; DNA: TGTGCCAGCAGCCCCGAGGGGAACACTGAAGCTTTCTTT; CDR3: CASSPEGNTEAFF
J: TRBJ1-1; V: TRBV2; size: few; D: .; DNA: TGTGCCAGCAGTGGATTTATAGGGGCGAAAGCTTTCTTT; CDR3: CASSGFIGAKAFF
J: TRBJ2-5; V: TRBV18; size: .; D: .; DNA: TGTGCCAGCTCACCAAGGATCGGGGCCTCCACGGGAGAGACCCAGTACTTC; CDR3: CASSPRIGASTGETQYF
J: TRBJ2-2; V: TRBV5-1; size: .; D: .; DNA: TGCGCCAGCAGCCAACAGGGAGTCGCGAACACCGGGGAGCTGTTTTTT; CDR3: CASSQQGVANTGELFF
J: TRBJ1-5; V: TRBV21-1; size: .; D: .; DNA: TGTGCCAGCAGCGCTCCGGGGCTTAGCAATCAGCCCCAGCATTTT; CDR3: CASSAPGLSNQPQHF
J: TRBJ1-1; V: TRBV19; size: .; D: .; DNA: TGTGCCAGTAGTACCGCCCGGGGCACTGAAGCTTTCTTT; CDR3: CASSTARGTEAFF
J: TRBJ2-7; V: TRBV12-1; size: .; D: .; DNA: TGTGCCACCCTTAGCGGAGCCGAGCACTACGAGCAGTACTTC; CDR3: CATLSGAEHYEQYF
J: TRBJ1-1; V: TRBV2; size: once; D: .; DNA: TGTGCCAGCAGTGAGGATCGGACTGAAGCTTTCTTT; CDR3: CASSEDRTEAFF
J: TRBJ2-7; V: TRBV29-1; size: .; D: .; DNA: TGCAGCGTTGGGATATACGGGTACCACGAGCAGTACTTC; CDR3: CSVGIYGYHEQYF
J: TRBJ1-5; V: TRBV7-8; size: .; D: .; DNA: TGTGCCAGCAGCTCATCGTATGTTGGGGGGAGCGGGGTTCATAGCAATCAGCCCCAGCATTTT; CDR3: CASSSSYVGGSGVHSNQPQHF
J: TRBJ1-3; V: TRBV20-1; size: .; D: .; DNA: TGCAGTGCCCACAGCGGAAACACCATATATTTT; CDR3: CSAHSGNTIYF
J: TRBJ2-5; V: TRBV19; size: .; D: TRBD2; DNA: TGTGCCAGTAGTATCAAGCGGGGCGGCCAAGAGACCCAGTACTTC; CDR3: CASSIKRGGQETQYF